This T cell receptor beta chain was recorded in a study of blood T cell repertoires in COVID-19. Study background: Samples of COVID-19 (acute and convalescent) were obtained from the United States, Italy and Spain. The cDNA or gDNA used as material had been derived from T cells, B-cell-depleted T cells, or PBMCs.

The germline gives CDR1 MNHEY, CDR2 SVGAGI. The CDR3 loop spans 15 amino acids. The V segment lost 0 bases and the J segment 10 bases; nucleotides outside the gene matches: 7. Original handling: Amplification from reference gene primers served as the basis for estimated nucleated cell counts. The protocol was immunoSEQ multiplex PCR, while the TCRdb copy is restricted to in-frame clones and leaves out a portion. Clone size and the V and J calls come from that table; the DNA yielded D and trimming. The top ten hold 6.5% to 10% of the sample, which has roughly 200,000 clones, approximately 89% seen once.

This sequence originates from a woman aged 60-70 years with acute or convalescent COVID-19. The sequencing sample was made of peripheral blood. The rearrangement joins TRBV6-5 to TRBJ1-5; TRBD1 matches at 9 bases. For the CDR3, the DNA is TGTGCCAGCAGTTACTCTTTCGGACAGGGGTATCCCCAGCATTTT. Translation: CASSYSFGQGYPQHF.